This T cell receptor (beta chain) was identified during a study of T-cell reconstitution after alpha-beta-depleted transplantation in children. Study-wide results and limits: In patients about two months after transplant, alpha-beta T cells reportedly arose from several hundred expanded graft clones. One year post-transplant, T-cell counts and diversity were largely derived from T cells produced anew. Where some patients showed high TCRbeta diversity at day 60, it came from recipient T cells and thymic progenitors that had survived.

The germline V gene encodes CDR1 SEHNR and CDR2 FQNEAQ (reference sequence). The V gene end was trimmed by 4 bases and the J gene end by 1 base; junction bases not matched to a gene: 5. This CDR3 is 15 amino acids long. This clonotype was detected ten times or more. Its antigen is not identified. Preparation of the TCRbeta library used unique molecular identifiers. TCRdb recomputed calls from the PCR reads with MiXCR, one row per CDR3 protein. The profile shows more than 200,000 distinct CDR3 sequences, about 26% of them singletons. The sequencing used PBMCs, collected before TCRalphabeta/CD19-depleted stem cell transplant. The V gene is TRBV7-9, the J gene TRBJ2-5; 8 bases agree with TRBD2. The sequence was collected from a girl aged 2 to 9 with Fanconi anemia, due to receive a stem cell transplant. The CDR3 reads CASSSREGLQETQYF. DNA of the CDR3: TGTGCCAGCAGCTCCCGGGAGGGCCTCCAAGAGACCCAGTACTTC.